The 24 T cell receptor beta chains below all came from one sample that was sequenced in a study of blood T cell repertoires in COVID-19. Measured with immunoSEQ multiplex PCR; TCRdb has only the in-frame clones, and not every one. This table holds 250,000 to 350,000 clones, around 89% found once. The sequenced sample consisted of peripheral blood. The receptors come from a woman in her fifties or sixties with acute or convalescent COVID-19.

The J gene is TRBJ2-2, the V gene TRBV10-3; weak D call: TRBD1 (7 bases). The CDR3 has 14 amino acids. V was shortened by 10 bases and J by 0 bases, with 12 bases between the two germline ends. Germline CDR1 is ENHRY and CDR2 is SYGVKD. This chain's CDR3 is CATRDSSNTGELFF. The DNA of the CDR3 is TGTGCCACGCGGGACAGCTCGAACACCGGGGAGCTGTTTTTT.

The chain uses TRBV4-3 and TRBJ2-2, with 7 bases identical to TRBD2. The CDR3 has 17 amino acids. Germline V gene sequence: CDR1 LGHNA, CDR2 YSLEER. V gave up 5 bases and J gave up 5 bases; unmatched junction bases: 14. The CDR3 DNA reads TGCGCCAGCAGCTCGAGCCTTCTTGCGGGGGAAACCGGGGAGCTGTTTTTT. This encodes CASSSSLLAGETGELFF.

The DNA for the CDR3 is TGTGCCAGCAGTTTCCCGTACCAAGAGACCCAGTACTTC. As protein: CASSFPYQETQYF. The chain links TRBV12-3 or TRBV12-4 to TRBJ2-5, with D unclear. V lost 3 bases and J 0 bases, leaving 5 bases between the germline ends. The CDR3 sequence is 13 residues long.

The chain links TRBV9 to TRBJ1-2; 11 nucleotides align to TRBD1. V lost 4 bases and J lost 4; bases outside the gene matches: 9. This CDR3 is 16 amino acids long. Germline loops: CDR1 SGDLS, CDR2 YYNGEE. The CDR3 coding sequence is TGTGCCAGCAGCAAAGGACAGGGGGCAGAGGGCTATGGCTACACCTTC. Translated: CASSKGQGAEGYGYTF.

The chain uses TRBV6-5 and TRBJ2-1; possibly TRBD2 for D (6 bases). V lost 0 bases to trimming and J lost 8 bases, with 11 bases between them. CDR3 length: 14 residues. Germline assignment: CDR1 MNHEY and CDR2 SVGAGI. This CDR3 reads CASSYSGGRDEQFF. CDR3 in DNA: TGTGCCAGCAGTTACTCGGGGGGTCGTGATGAGCAGTTCTTC.

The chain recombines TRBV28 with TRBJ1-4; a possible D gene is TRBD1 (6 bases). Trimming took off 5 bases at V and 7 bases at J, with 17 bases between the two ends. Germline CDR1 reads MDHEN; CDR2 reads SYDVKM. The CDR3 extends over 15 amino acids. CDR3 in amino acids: CASSLIQGNSEKLFF. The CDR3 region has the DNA TGTGCCAGCAGTCTCATCCAGGGGAATAGTGAAAAACTGTTTTTT.

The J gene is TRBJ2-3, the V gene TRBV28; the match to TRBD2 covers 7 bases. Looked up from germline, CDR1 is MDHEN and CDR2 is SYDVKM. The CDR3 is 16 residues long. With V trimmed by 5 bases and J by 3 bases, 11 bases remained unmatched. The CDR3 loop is CASSPLAGAGTDTQYF. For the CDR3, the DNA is TGTGCCAGCAGTCCCCTGGCGGGAGCGGGGACAGATACGCAGTATTTT.

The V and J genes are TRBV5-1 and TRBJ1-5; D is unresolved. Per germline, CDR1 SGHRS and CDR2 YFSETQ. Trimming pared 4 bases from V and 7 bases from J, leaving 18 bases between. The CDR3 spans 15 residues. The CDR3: CASSPGSGGRQPQHF. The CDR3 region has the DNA TGCGCCAGCAGCCCCGGGTCGGGAGGAAGGCAGCCCCAGCATTTT.

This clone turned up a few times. CDR3 loop: CASSQTGTTFSYYGYTF. CDR3 coding DNA: TGTGCCAGCAGCCAAACCGGGACAACCTTTAGTTACTATGGCTACACCTTC. The chain employs TRBV28 and TRBJ1-2, with D perhaps matching TRBD1 (6 bases). Trimming took off 6 bases at V and 3 bases at J, with 23 bases between the two ends. Germline V CDR1 and CDR2: MDHEN, SYDVKM. The CDR3 consists of 17 residues.

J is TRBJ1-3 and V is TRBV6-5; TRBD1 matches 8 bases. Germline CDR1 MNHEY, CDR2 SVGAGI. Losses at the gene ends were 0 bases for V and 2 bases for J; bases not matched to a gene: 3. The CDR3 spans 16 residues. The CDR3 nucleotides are TGTGCCAGCAGTTACTCGAGGGGACAGGCTGGAAACACCATATATTTT. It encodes CASSYSRGQAGNTIYF.

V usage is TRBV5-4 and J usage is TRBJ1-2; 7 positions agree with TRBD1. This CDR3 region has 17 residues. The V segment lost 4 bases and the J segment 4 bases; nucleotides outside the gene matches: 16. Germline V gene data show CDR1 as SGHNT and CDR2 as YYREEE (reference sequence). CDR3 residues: CASSQMGTATIIYGYTF. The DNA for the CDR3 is TGTGCCAGCAGCCAGATGGGGACAGCTACTATTATCTATGGCTACACCTTC.

Here the CDR3 reads CASSLDAGTGYNEKLFF. As DNA, the CDR3 is TGTGCCAGCAGCTTGGATGCCGGGACAGGATATAATGAAAAACTGTTTTTT. The V gene is TRBV5-6, the J gene TRBJ1-4; 8 bases match TRBD1. Germline V gene lookup returns CDR1 SGHDT and CDR2 YYEEEE. The junction had 8 bases not matched to a gene; V was cut back by 0 bases and J by 4 bases. CDR3 size: 17 residues.

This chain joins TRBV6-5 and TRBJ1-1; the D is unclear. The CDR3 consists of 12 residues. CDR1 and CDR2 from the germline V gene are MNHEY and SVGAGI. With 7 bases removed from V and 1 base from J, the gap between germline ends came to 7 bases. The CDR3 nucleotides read TGTGCCAGCAATTCGTGGAACACTGAAGCTTTCTTT. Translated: CASNSWNTEAFF.

The CDR3 sequence is CASAEGSTYNEQFF. CDR3 DNA: TGTGCCAGCGCGGAGGGGAGCACCTACAATGAGCAGTTCTTC. This rearrangement joins TRBV5-4 to TRBJ2-1, with D possibly TRBD2 on 6 matching bases. Trimming cost V 7 bases and J 2 bases, with 13 bases left between them. Germline assignment: CDR1 SGHNT and CDR2 YYREEE (reference sequence). The CDR3 loop spans 14 amino acids.

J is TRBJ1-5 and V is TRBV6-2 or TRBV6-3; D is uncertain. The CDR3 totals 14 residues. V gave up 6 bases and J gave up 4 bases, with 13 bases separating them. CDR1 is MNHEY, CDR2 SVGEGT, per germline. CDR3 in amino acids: CASSQGRTNQPQHF. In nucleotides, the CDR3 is TGTGCCAGCAGCCAAGGACGGACTAATCAGCCCCAGCATTTT.

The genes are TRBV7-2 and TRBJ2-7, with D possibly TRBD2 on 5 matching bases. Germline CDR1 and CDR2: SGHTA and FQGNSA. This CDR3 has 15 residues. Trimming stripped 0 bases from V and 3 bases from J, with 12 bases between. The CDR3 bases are TGTGCCAGCAGCTTAGCGCTCCTTGGAGGCTACGAGCAGTACTTC. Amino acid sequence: CASSLALLGGYEQYF.

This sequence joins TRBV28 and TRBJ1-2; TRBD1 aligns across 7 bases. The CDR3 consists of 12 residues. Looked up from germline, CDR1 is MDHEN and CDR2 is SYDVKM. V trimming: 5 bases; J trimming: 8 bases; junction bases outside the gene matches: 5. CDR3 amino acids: CASSPDRYGYTF. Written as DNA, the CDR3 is TGTGCCAGCAGTCCGGACAGGTACGGCTACACCTTC.

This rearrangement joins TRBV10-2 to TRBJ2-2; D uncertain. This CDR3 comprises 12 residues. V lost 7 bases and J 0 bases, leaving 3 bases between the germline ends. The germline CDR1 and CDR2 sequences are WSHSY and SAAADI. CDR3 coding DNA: TGCGCCAGCAACTCGAACACCGGGGAGCTGTTTTTT. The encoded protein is CASNSNTGELFF.

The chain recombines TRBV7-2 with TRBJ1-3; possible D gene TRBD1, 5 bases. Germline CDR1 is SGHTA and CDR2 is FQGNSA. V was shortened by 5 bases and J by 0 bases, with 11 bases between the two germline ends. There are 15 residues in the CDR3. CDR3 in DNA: TGTGCCAGCAGCGCATACAGGACCTCTGGAAACACCATATATTTT. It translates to CASSAYRTSGNTIYF.

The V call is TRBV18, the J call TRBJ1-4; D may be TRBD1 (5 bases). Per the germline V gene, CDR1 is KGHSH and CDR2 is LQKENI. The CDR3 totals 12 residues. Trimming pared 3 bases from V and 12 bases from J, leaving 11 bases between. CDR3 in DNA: TGTGCCAGCTCACCGGACACAGGCGAACTGTTTTTT. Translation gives CASSPDTGELFF.

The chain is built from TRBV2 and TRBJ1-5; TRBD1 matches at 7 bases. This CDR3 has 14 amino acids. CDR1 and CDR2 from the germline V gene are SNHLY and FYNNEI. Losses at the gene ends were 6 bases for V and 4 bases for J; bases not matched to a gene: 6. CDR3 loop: CASSWTGTNQPQHF. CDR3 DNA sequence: TGTGCCAGCAGCTGGACAGGAACAAATCAGCCCCAGCATTTT.

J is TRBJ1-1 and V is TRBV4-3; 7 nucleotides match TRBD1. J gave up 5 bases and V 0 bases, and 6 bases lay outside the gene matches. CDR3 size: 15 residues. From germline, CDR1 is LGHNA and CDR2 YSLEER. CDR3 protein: CASSQDYQGVTEAFF. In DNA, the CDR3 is TGCGCCAGCAGCCAAGACTATCAGGGGGTGACTGAAGCTTTCTTT.

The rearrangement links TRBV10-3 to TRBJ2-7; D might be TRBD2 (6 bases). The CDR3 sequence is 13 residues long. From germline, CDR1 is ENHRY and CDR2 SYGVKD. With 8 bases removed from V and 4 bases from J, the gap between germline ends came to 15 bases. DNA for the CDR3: TGTGCCATCTCTCGGGCGGGAAGTTACGAGCAGTACTTC. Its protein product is CAISRAGSYEQYF.

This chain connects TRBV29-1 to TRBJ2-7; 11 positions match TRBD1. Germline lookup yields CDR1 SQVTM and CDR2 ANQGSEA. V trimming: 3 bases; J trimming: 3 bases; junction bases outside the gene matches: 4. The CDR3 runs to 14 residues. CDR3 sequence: CSVEGGTGGYEQYF. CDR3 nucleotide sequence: TGCAGCGTTGAGGGAGGGACAGGGGGCTACGAGCAGTACTTC.